This T cell receptor beta chain was captured in a study of T-cell reconstitution after alpha-beta-depleted transplantation in children. This clonotype was seen only a few times. Preparation of the TCRbeta library was carried out with unique molecular identifiers. In TCRdb, the PCR reads were re-called with MiXCR into one record per CDR3 protein. The sample includes hundreds of thousands of distinct CDR3 sequences, roughly 17% of them seen just once. The length of the CDR3 is 17 residues. J was trimmed by 0 bases and V by 11 bases; bases with no gene match: 11. CDR1 and CDR2 (germline): MDHEN, SYDVKM. The chain has TRBV28 and TRBJ1-6, with 9 bases matching TRBD1. Material: PBMCs from the stem cell graft donor, obtained from the stem cell graft. The receptor comes from a human donor who donated a stem cell graft to a child with acute myeloid leukemia. CDR3 loop: CACEPGTGSSYNSPLHF. DNA of the CDR3: TGTGCCTGCGAACCAGGGACAGGGAGCTCCTATAATTCACCCCTCCACTTT.